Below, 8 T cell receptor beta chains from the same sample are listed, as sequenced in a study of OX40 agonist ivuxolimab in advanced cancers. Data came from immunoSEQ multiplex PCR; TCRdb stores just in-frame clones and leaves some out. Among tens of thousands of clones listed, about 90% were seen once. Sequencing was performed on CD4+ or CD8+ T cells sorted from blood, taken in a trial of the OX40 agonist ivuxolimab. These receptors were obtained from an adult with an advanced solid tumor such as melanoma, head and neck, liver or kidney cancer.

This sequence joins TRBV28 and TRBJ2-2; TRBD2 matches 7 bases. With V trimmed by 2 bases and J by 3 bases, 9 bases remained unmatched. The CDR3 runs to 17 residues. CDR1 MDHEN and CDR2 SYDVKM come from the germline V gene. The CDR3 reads CASSLIRGSRHTGELFF. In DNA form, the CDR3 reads TGTGCCAGCAGTTTAATTCGCGGGAGTCGTCACACCGGGGAGCTGTTTTTT.

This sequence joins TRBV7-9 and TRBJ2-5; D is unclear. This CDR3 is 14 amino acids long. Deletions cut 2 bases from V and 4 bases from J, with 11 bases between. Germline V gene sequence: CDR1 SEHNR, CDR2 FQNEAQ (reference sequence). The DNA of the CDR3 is TGTGCCAGCAGCTTACTTGTACAGTTAGAGACCCAGTACTTC. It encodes CASSLLVQLETQYF.

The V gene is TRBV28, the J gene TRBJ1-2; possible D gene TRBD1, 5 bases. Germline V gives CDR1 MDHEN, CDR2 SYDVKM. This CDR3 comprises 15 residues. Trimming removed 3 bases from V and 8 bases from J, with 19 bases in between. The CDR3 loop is CASSFLPGQGGGYTF. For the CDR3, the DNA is TGTGCCAGCAGTTTTCTTCCTGGGCAGGGAGGCGGCTACACCTTC.

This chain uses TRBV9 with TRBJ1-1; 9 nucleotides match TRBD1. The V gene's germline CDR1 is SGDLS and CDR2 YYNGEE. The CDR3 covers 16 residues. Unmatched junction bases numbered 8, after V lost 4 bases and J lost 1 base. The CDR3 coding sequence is TGTGCCAGCAGCCCCCGGGACAGGGCCGAGAACACTGAAGCTTTCTTT. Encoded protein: CASSPRDRAENTEAFF. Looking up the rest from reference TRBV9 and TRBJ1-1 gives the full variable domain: DSGVTQTPKHLITATGQRVTLRCSPRSGDLSVYWYQQSLDQGLQFLIQYYNGEERAKGNILERFSAQQFPDLHSELNLSSLELGDSALYFCASSPRDRAENTEAFFGQGTRLTVV.

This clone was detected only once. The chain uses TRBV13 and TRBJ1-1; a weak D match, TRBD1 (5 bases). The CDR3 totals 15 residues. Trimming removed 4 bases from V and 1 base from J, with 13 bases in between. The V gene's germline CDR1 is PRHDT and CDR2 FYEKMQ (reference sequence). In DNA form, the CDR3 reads TGTGCCAGCAGCTCTCAGGACGGGGGGAACACTGAAGCTTTCTTT. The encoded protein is CASSSQDGGNTEAFF. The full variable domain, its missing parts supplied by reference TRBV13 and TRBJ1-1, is AAGVIQSPRHLIKEKRETATLKCYPIPRHDTVYWYQQGPGQDPQFLISFYEKMQSDKGSIPDRFSAQQFSDYHSELNMSSLELGDSALYFCASSSQDGGNTEAFFGQGTRLTVV.

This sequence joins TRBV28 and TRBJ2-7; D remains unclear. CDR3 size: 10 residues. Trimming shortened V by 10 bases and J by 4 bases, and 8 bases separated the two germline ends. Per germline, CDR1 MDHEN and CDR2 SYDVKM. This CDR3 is CATALYEQYF. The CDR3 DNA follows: TGTGCCACCGCCCTTTACGAGCAGTACTTC. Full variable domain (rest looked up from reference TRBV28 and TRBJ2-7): DVKVTQSSRYLVKRTGEKVFLECVQDMDHENMFWYRQDPGLGLRLIYFSYDVKMKEKGDIPEGYSVSREKKERFSLILESASTNQTSMYLCATALYEQYFGPGTRLTVT.

CDR3 sequence reads: CASSQDWGGTDTQYF. CDR3 sequence (DNA): TGTGCCAGCAGCCAAGATTGGGGTGGCACAGATACGCAGTATTTT. V gene TRBV4-2 combines with J gene TRBJ2-3; D remains ambiguous. Between the trimmed V and J ends, which lost 0 bases and 1 base, there was a span of 8 bases. The CDR3 runs 15 residues. Germline-derived CDR1 and CDR2 are LGHNA and YNFKEQ.

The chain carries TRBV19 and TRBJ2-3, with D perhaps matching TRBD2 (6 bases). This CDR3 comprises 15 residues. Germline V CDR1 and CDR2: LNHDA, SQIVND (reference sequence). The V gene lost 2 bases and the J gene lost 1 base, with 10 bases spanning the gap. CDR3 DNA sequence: TGTGCCAGTAGTATATCTAGCGTGGGCACAGATACGCAGTATTTT. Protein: CASSISSVGTDTQYF.